This TCR beta chain was identified during a study of blood T cell repertoires in COVID-19 (dated by TCRdb to about 2020). For the study in its entirety: The collaborator samples originated in the United States, Italy and Spain and spanned the acute and convalescent phases of COVID-19. The material from the prospective study consisted of cDNA or gDNA derived from T cells, B-cell-depleted T cells, or PBMCs. Subjects who had been exposed to COVID-19, were actively infected with it, or had recovered from it provided the deeply sampled blood TCRbeta repertoires that made up the dataset. A freely available public database, intended as a resource for researchers studying the immune response to SARS-CoV-2, is where the repertoires were released. Samples were obtained from the ongoing ImmuneRACE study (first 160 participants) and from over 1,000 subjects provided by 6 global collaborators. Sample metadata almost always included a de-identified subject ID, COVID-19 status, age in years and sex. Where available, HLA class I and class II types were obtained from metadata supplied by the sample provider rather than from assay-based typing. Study-level results and caveats: The amount of clinical and demographic metadata varied by source and participant and was provided uncurated.

TCRbeta CDR3 regions were amplified from genomic DNA by means of the immunoSEQ Assay, a bias-controlled multiplex PCR. From the authors' description of their analysis: Within the assay, amplification of reference gene primers was used to estimate how many nucleated cells each sample contained. To quantify the absolute abundance of each unique TCRbeta CDR3 rearrangement, sequence reads were collapsed and filtered. For each sample, productive Simpson clonality was calculated as the square root of Simpson's diversity index over productive rearrangements. TCRdb retrieved this table from immuneACCESS and kept in-frame rearrangements only. Not all clones are present; in checked studies, unresolved V genes account for under half, and no reason is known for the remainder. The V and J calls and clone size were taken over from that table, and D and trimming were inferred from the DNA. For this sample there are just over 25,000 clones; 85% to 90% appear just once. Jointly, the top ten make up less than 9% of the sample.

Looking up the germline V gene yields CDR1 SGHDT and CDR2 YYEEEE. V and J are trimmed by 7 bases and 2 bases, and the gene matches miss 5 bases of the junction. The CDR3 contains 15 residues, cysteine and phenylalanine counted. Of the read, only the CDR3 DNA is kept; its 45 bases are in frame from base 1. On this clone: Its antigen has not been determined. No much larger clone is present one base from it, and per-base qualities are unavailable.

Collaborating institutions collected whole blood in K2EDTA tubes following their own protocols. For TCRbeta analysis, collaborators shipped samples in one of three forms: frozen whole blood, isolated PBMCs, or DNA extracted from either of those sample types. The TCR sequence derives from a human donor in a cohort sampled during active COVID-19. Sample: peripheral blood. This chain joins TRBV5-6 to TRBJ2-5; TRBD2 agrees with 13 junctional bases. The CDR3 in this case is CASLGTSGAQETQYF. The DNA sequence reads TGTGCCAGCTTAGGGACTAGCGGGGCTCAAGAGACCCAGTACTTC.